This T cell receptor beta chain stems from a study of cytomegalovirus exposure and HLA in healthy donors. Study observations and caveats: Most observed TCR sequences were rare, whereas some public TCRs were detected in many donors. For most subjects, TCR beta sequences were reported to predict HLA-A and HLA-B alleles with accuracy.

Deletions cut 7 bases from V and 0 bases from J, with 13 bases between. This CDR3 contains 15 residues. Germline V gene data show CDR1 as LNHDA and CDR2 as SQIVND (reference sequence). With respect to this clone: What it binds is not known.

Though nominally healthy at sampling, donors likely had unrecorded immune exposures. PCR employed 60 Vbeta and 13 Jbeta primers. Produced via immunoSEQ multiplex PCR; TCRdb's table is partial and in-frame only. The data contain over 95,000 clones, around 73% of them seen just once; the ten biggest clones take up approximately 3.5%. The source is a man aged 35-49 years in good health and CMV-seronegative. The sequencing sample was made of PBMCs. The chain joins TRBV19 to TRBJ1-5, with D perhaps matching TRBD1 (5 bases). CDR3: CASNLAGNSNQPQHF. CDR3 coding DNA: TGTGCCAGTAACCTGGCAGGGAATAGCAATCAGCCCCAGCATTTT.